The 11 T cell receptor beta chains given below trace back to one sample, sequenced in a study of regulatory T cells in long-lasting Graves disease. The TCR beta library used iRepertoire HTBI primers with Arm-PCR amplification of CDR3. TCRdb reprocessed the multiplex PCR reads via MiXCR and lists one record per CDR3 protein. The table lists roughly 400,000 distinct CDR3 sequences, about 15% of them singletons. Noted time point: newly diagnosed GD, antithyroid drugs for less than 3 months. Construction of the TCR library relied on RNA isolated from PBMCs. Another study also made use of these data, one on T cells in Graves' hyperthyroidism and ophthalmopathy.

This specimen consisted of peripheral blood mononuclear cells (PBMCs), obtained at new diagnosis, from a patient treated with antithyroid drugs. The receptors originated from a woman in her thirties or forties with Graves disease.

Ten or more counts support this clonotype. V usage is TRBV11-3 and J usage is TRBJ2-5, with 10 bases lining up with TRBD2. V lost 6 bases, J lost 3 bases, and 7 bases stayed unmatched. From germline, CDR1 is SGHNT and CDR2 YENEEA. The CDR3 covers 15 residues. CDR3 bases: TGTGCCAGCAGACCAGGACTAGCGGAAGAAGAGACCCAGTACTTC. Encoded protein: CASRPGLAEEETQYF.

This clonotype was detected many times. The CDR3 DNA follows: TGTGCCAGCAGCCAAGAGGGACGGGTCCAAGAGACCCAGTACTTC. Its protein is CASSQEGRVQETQYF. The genes are TRBV3-1 and TRBJ2-5, with D possibly being TRBD1 or TRBD2 (5 bases each). The CDR3 covers 15 residues. The germline gives CDR1 LGHDT, CDR2 YNNKEL (reference sequence). The V and J ends lost 0 bases and 1 base respectively, with 9 bases between them.

This clonotype occurred many times. This rearrangement joins TRBV12-3 or TRBV12-4 to TRBJ2-7, with D maybe TRBD2 (6 bases). V gave up 0 bases and J gave up 2 bases, with 17 bases separating them. The CDR3 has 17 amino acids. In nucleotides, the CDR3 is TGTGCCAGCAGTTTAGCCTCCGTGGAGGGTCGGACCTACGAGCAGTACTTC. Translation gives CASSLASVEGRTYEQYF.

This clonotype was counted at least ten times. The rearrangement links TRBV6-5 to TRBJ2-2; D is ambiguous. This CDR3 region has 17 residues. Germline CDR1 and CDR2: MNHEY and SVGAGI. Trimming left V 0 bases short and J 0 bases short, with 11 bases between. Here the CDR3 DNA reads TGTGCCAGCAGTTACTCGCGCCATCTCGCGAACACCGGGGAGCTGTTTTTT. It specifies CASSYSRHLANTGELFF.

The rearrangement uses TRBV20-1 and TRBJ2-1, with D possibly TRBD1 on 6 matching bases. This CDR3 region has 16 residues. Trimming took 4 bases from V and 1 from J, leaving 17 bases between them. Germline values: CDR1 DFQATT, CDR2 SNEGSKA (reference sequence). The chain's CDR3 is CSANTRSRGSYNEQFF. CDR3 coding DNA: TGCAGTGCTAACACCCGCTCCAGGGGTTCCTACAATGAGCAGTTCTTC.

This clonotype has a handful of counts. A much larger clonotype is one base distant, so this may be a read error. The chain carries TRBV10-2 and TRBJ2-2; D remains ambiguous. V dropped 11 bases and J dropped 4 bases, with 11 bases sitting between them. Germline V gene sequence: CDR1 WSHSY, CDR2 SAAADI. This CDR3 is built from 12 residues. CDR3 in amino acids: CAGGRITGELFF. The CDR3 coding sequence is TGCGCCGGCGGACGGATCACCGGGGAGCTGTTTTTT.

This sequence joins TRBV5-5 and TRBJ2-3, with a tentative D call TRBD1 (5 bases). The end of the DNA aligns better with TRBJ2-5, so the J call may be wrong. The CDR3 consists of 14 residues. Germline assignment: CDR1 SGHKS and CDR2 YYEKEE (reference sequence). The CDR3 sequence is CASSLDQGVETQYF. The DNA for the CDR3 is TGTGCCAGCAGCTTGGACCAGGGCGTAGAGACCCAGTACTTC.

This clonotype occurred many times. The chain carries TRBV7-9 and TRBJ2-1; 11 nucleotides match TRBD2. The length of the CDR3 is 17 residues. CDR1 and CDR2 (germline): SEHNR, FQNEAQ (reference sequence). V shed 0 bases and J 7 bases; nucleotides not matched to a gene: 8. The CDR3 DNA follows: TGTGCCAGCAGCTTAGCCCCCGGGACTAGCGGAGGGAATGAGCAGTTCTTC. This translates into CASSLAPGTSGGNEQFF.

V is TRBV20-1 and J is TRBJ2-7; D call uncertain. The germline gives CDR1 DFQATT, CDR2 SNEGSKA (reference sequence). The CDR3 sequence is 13 residues long. The V end lost 0 bases, the J end lost 3 bases, and 9 bases lay between the germline ends. The DNA for the CDR3 is TGCAGTGCTAGAGATAGGGCAGGCTACGAGCAGTACTTC. Amino acids: CSARDRAGYEQYF.

This clonotype was observed many times. This chain connects TRBV6-1 to TRBJ2-5; TRBD2 agrees at 10 bases. The CDR3 extends over 15 amino acids. J lost 1 base, V lost 5 bases, and 4 bases had no gene match. Germline V CDR1 and CDR2: MNHNS, SASEGT. CDR3 DNA: TGTGCCAGCAGTATTTGGACTAGCGGCCAAGAGACCCAGTACTTC. Its translation: CASSIWTSGQETQYF.

Note on this clonotype: Since a far larger clone is one base different, this is likely a read error. V gene TRBV11-3 combines with J gene TRBJ2-7; TRBD2 might be the D (6 bases). V was pared by 1 base and J by 5 bases, with 15 bases between. Germline V gene data show CDR1 as SGHNT and CDR2 as YENEEA. The CDR3 runs 15 residues. The CDR3 sequence is CASSLVGGSTHEQYF. In DNA form, the CDR3 reads TGTGCCAGCAGCTTAGTCGGGGGATCGACCCACGAGCAGTACTTC.